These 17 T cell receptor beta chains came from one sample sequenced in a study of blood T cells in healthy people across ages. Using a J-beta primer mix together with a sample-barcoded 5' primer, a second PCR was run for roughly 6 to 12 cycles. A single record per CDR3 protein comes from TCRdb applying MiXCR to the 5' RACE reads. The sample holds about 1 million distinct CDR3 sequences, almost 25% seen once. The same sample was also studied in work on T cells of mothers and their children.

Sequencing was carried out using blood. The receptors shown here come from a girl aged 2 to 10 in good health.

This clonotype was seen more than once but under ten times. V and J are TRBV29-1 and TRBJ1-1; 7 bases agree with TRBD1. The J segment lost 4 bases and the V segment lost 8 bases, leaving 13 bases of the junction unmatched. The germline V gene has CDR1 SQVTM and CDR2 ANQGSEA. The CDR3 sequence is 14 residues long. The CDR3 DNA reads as TGCAGCTCCCGAGGAAACAGGGGAAGCACTGAAGCTTTCTTT. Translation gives CSSRGNRGSTEAFF.

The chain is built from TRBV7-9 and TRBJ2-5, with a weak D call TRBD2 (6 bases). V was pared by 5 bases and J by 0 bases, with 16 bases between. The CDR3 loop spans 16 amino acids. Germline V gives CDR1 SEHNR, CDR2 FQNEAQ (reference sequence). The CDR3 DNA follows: TGTGCCAGCAGCAATAGAGGGGCGGGGAACCAAGAGACCCAGTACTTC. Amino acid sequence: CASSNRGAGNQETQYF.

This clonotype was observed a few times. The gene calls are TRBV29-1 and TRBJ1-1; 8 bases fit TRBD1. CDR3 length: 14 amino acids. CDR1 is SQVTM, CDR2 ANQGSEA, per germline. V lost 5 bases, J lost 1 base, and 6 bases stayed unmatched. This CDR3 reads CSVYSRGPNTEAFF. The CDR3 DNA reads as TGCAGCGTTTATAGCAGGGGGCCGAACACTGAAGCTTTCTTT.

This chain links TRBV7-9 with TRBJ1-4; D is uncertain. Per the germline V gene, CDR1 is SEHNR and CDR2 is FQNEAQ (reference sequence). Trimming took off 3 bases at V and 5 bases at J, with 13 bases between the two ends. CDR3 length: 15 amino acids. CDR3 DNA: TGTGCCAGCAGCTTCGTCGGGTCCCCAAATGAAAAACTGTTTTTT. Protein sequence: CASSFVGSPNEKLFF.

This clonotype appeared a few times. Here the CDR3 DNA reads TGCGCCAGCAGCTTGGGAAGGGCGGGGGCCAAAAATGAGCAGTTCTTC. Translating it yields CASSLGRAGAKNEQFF. The chain has TRBV5-1 and TRBJ2-1, with TRBD2 as a possible D gene (7 bases). From germline, CDR1 is SGHRS and CDR2 YFSETQ. The CDR3 totals 16 residues. V lost 0 bases and J 7 bases, leaving 17 bases between the germline ends.

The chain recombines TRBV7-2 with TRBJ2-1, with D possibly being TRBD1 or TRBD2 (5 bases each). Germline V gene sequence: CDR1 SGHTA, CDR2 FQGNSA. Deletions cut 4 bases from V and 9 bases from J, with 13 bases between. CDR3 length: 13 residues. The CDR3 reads CASSSTLGTEQFF. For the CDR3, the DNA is TGTGCCAGCAGCTCCACCTTAGGGACTGAGCAGTTCTTC.

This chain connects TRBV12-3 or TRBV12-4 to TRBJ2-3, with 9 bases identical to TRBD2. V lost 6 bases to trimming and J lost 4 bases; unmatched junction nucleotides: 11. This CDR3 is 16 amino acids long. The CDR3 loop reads CASRPIAGVGADTQYF. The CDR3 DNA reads TGTGCCAGCAGACCAATAGCGGGAGTTGGCGCAGATACGCAGTATTTT.

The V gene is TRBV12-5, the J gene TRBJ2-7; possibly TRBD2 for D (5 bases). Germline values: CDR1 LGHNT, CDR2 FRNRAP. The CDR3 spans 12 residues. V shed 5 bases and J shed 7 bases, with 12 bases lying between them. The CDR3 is CASGSGAREQYF. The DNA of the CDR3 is TGTGCTAGTGGTAGCGGAGCGAGGGAGCAGTACTTC.

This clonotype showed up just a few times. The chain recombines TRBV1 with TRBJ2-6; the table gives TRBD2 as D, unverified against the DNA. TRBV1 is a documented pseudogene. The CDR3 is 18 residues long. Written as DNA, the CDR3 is TGCACCAGCAGCCTACGTAGCGGGGGGGCCACTGGGGCCAACGTCCTGACTTTC. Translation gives CTSSLRSGGATGANVLTF.

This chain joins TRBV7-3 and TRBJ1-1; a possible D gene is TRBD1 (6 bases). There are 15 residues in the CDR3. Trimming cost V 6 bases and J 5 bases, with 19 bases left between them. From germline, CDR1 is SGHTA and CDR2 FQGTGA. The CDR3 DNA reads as TGTGCCAGCAGTCTAGCCCCAAATACAGGGACTGAAGCTTTCTTT. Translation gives CASSLAPNTGTEAFF.

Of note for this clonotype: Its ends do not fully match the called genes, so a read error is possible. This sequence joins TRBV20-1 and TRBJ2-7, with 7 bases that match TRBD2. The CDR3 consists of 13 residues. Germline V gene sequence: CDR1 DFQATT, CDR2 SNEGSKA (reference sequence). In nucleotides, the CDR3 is TGCAGTGCTCACAGCGGGAAGCACTACGAGCAGTGCTTC. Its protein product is CSAHSGKHYEQCF.

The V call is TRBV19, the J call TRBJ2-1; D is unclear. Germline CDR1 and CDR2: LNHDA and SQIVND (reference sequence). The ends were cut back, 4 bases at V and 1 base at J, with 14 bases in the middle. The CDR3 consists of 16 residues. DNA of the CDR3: TGTGCCAGTAGTAATCGACCACAACCTTCCTACAATGAGCAGTTCTTC. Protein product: CASSNRPQPSYNEQFF.

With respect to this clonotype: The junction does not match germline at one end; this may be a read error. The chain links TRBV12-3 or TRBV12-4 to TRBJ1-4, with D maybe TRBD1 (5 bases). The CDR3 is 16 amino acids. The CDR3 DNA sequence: TGTGCCTGCAGTGGGGGGAAACAGTCCACGAATGAAAAACTGTTTTTT. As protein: CACSGGKQSTNEKLFF.

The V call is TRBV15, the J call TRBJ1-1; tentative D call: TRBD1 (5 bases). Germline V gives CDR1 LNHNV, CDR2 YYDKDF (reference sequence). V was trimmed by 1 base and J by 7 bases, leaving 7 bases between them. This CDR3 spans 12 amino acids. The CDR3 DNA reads TGTGCCACCAGCAGAGGGGGGATTGAAGCTTTCTTT. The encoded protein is CATSRGGIEAFF.

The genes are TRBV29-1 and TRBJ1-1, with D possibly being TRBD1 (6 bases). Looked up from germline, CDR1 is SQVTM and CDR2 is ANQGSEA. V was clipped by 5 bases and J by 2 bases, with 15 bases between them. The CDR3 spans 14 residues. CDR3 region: CSVHAGATNTEAFF. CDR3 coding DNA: TGCAGCGTTCACGCAGGGGCGACAAACACTGAAGCTTTCTTT.

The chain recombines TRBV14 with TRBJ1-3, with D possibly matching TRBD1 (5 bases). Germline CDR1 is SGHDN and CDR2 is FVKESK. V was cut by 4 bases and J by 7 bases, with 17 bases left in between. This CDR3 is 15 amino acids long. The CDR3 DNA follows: TGTGCCAGCAGCCTCTACACGGCTGGGACGAACACCATATATTTT. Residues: CASSLYTAGTNTIYF.

The CDR3 coding sequence is TGTGCCATCAGTGAGTCGCTAGCGGGGTCCCAAGAGACCCAGTACTTC. It yields the protein CAISESLAGSQETQYF. The chain combines TRBV10-3 with TRBJ2-5, with 9 bases matching TRBD2. Trimming at V came to 0 bases and at J to 1 base, leaving 3 bases not matched to a gene. In germline, CDR1 is ENHRY, CDR2 SYGVKD. The CDR3 has 16 amino acids.